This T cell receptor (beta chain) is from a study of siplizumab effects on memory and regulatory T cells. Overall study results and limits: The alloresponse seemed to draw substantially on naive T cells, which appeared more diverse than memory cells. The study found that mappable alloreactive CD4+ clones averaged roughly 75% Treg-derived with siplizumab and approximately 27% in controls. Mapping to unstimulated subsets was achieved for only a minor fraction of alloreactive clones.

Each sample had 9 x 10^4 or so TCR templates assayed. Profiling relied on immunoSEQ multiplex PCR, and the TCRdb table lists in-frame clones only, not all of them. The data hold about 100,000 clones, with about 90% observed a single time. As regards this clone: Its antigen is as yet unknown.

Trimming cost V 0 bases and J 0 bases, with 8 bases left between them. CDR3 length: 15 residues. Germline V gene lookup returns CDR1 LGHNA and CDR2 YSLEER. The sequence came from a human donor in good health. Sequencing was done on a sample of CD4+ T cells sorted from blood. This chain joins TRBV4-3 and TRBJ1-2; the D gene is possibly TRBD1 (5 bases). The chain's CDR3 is CASSQEQAANYGYTF. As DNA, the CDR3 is TGCGCCAGCAGCCAAGAACAGGCAGCTAACTATGGCTACACCTTC.